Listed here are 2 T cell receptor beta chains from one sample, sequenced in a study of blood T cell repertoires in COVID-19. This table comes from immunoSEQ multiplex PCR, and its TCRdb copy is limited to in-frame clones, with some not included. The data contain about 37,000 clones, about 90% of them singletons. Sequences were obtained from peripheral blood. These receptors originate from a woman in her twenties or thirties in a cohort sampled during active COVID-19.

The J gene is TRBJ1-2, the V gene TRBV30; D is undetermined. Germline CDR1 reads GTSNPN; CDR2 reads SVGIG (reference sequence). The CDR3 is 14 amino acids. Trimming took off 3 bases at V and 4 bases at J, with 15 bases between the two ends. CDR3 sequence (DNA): TGTGCCTGGAGCCCCGCGCGATACTTCTATGGCTACACCTTC. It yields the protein CAWSPARYFYGYTF.

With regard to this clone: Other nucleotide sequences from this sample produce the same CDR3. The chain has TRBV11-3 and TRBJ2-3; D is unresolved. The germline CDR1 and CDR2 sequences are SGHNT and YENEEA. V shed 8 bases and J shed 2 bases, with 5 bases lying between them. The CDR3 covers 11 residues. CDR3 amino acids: CASRYTDTQYF. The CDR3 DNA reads TGTGCCAGCCGTTACACAGATACGCAGTATTTT.